This T cell receptor (beta chain) was captured by sequencing in a study of blood T cell repertoires in COVID-19. Across the whole study: Sites in the United States, Italy and Spain provided acute and convalescent COVID-19 samples.

Under the authors' procedure: Researchers report that nucleated cell counts were estimated from reference gene primer amplification. Clones were read by immunoSEQ multiplex PCR, and TCRdb kept only the in-frame ones, dropping some. That table furnishes V, J and clone size, whereas the DNA furnished D and trimming. The repertoire holds approximately 380,000 clones, with 88% as singletons. In terms of age and location, participants ranged from roughly 18 to 100 years and lived in fewer than 30 US areas. Cohort 3 recovery required two negative PCRs, clearance, or symptom resolution. CDR3 length: 15 amino acids. V lost 1 base, J lost 2 bases, and 4 bases stayed unmatched. Germline V gives CDR1 SGDLS, CDR2 YYNGEE.

This chain uses TRBV9 with TRBJ2-3, with TRBD2 matching 7 bases. The origin of this receptor is a woman under 30 who had recovered from COVID-19. Sequences were obtained from PBMCs or T cells enriched from blood (not recorded which). CDR3 in amino acids: CASSVWGGLTDTQYF. CDR3 coding DNA: TGTGCCAGCAGCGTATGGGGGGGACTCACAGATACGCAGTATTTT.